The rows below give T cell receptor beta chains drawn from one sample of a study of cytomegalovirus exposure and HLA in healthy donors. TCRdb keeps only in-frame clones here, not all; method: immunoSEQ multiplex PCR. The sample gives over 150,000 clones, over 80% of which show up once; about 2% is in the top ten. What was sequenced was PBMCs. These receptors all come from a human donor in good health. Both conserved end residues are part of each CDR3. A D gene is named only where the DNA matches it firmly. Clone size is given for some rows only: seen once, a few or many times, or a class if the clone is expanded.

cdr3_nt,cdr3_aa,clone_size,j_call,v_call,d_call
TGTGCCAGCAACCTGGACAGGGGGCAAGAGACCCAGTACTTC,CASNLDRGQETQYF,.,TRBJ2-5,TRBV7-2,TRBD1
TGTGCCAGCAGCTTAGAGGCACAGACCGGCTACACCTTC,CASSLEAQTGYTF,.,TRBJ1-2,TRBV7-2,.
TGTGCCAGCAGCTTGGAAGGCGGGGGGTTTCCATACCAAGAGACCCAGTACTTC,CASSLEGGGFPYQETQYF,.,TRBJ2-5,TRBV5-6,TRBD2
TGTGCCAGCAGCCGCCAAGCGGGGGTCCAGTTCTTC,CASSRQAGVQFF,.,TRBJ2-1,TRBV4-2,TRBD2
TGTGCCACCAGCGCTGGACACACGAACACTGAAGCTTTCTTT,CATSAGHTNTEAFF,.,TRBJ1-1,TRBV15,.
TGTGCCAGCAGCCTCAAAGGGGTAGCGGGGGCCGGGGAGCTGTTTTTT,CASSLKGVAGAGELFF,.,TRBJ2-2,TRBV4-2,TRBD2
TGTGCCATCAGCACGGGGGGGAACACTGAAGCTTTCTTT,CAISTGGNTEAFF,once,TRBJ1-1,TRBV10-3,.
TGTGCCAGCAGGCCCGGGACAGTCTACGAGCAGTACTTC,CASRPGTVYEQYF,.,TRBJ2-7,TRBV6-6,TRBD1
TGTGCCAGCAGCACCCAGATGTACACTGAAGCTTTCTTT,CASSTQMYTEAFF,few,TRBJ1-1,TRBV5-8,.
TGCGCCAGCAGCCAAGGGTCGCCCACCAGCGAGCAGTACTTC,CASSQGSPTSEQYF,.,TRBJ2-7,TRBV4-1,.
TGTGCCAGCAAGCGGGACAGGGGACACTACGAGCAGTACTTC,CASKRDRGHYEQYF,.,TRBJ2-7,TRBV6-5,TRBD1
TGTGCCAGCAGCATAGATAGGACTAGCTACGAGCAGTACTTC,CASSIDRTSYEQYF,.,TRBJ2-7,TRBV7-9,TRBD2
TGTGCCAGCAGCCAAGATTACGGGACTAGCGGGGAGCAGTATTTT,CASSQDYGTSGEQYF,.,TRBJ2-3,TRBV4-2,TRBD2